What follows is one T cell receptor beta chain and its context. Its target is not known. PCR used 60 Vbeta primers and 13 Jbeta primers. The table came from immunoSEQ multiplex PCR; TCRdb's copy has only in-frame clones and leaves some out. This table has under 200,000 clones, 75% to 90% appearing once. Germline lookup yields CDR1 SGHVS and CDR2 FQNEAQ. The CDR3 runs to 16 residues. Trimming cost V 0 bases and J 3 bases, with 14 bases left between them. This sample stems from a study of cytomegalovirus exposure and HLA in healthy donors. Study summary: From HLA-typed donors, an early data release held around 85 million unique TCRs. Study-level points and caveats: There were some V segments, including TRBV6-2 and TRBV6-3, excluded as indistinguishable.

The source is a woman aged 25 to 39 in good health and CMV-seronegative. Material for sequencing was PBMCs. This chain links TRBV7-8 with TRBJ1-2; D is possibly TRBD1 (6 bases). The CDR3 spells CASSLATTRTDYGYTF. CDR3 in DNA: TGTGCCAGCAGCTTAGCTACCACTAGGACAGACTATGGCTACACCTTC.